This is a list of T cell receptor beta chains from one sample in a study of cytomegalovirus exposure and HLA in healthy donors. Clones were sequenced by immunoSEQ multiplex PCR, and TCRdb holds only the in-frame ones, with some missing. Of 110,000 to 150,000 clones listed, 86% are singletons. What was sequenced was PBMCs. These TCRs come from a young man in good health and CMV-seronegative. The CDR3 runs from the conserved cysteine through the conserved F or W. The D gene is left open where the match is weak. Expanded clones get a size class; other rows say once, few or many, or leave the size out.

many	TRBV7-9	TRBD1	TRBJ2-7	TGTGCCAGCAGCGCCTTCGGACAGGGGAACTCCTACGAGCAGTACTTC	CASSAFGQGNSYEQYF
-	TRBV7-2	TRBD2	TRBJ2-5	TGTGCCAGCAGCAAAGCTAGCGGGAGGGCCGGGGAGACCCAGTACTTC	CASSKASGRAGETQYF
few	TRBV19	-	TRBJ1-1	TGTGCCAGTAGTATTTTGGGCAGGGAAGCTTTCTTT	CASSILGREAFF
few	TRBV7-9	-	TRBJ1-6	TGTGCCAGCAGCCCGACCGGGGTCAATTCACCCCTCCACTTT	CASSPTGVNSPLHF
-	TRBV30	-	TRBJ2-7	TGTGCCTGGAGACAGGGCCGCCTAGGGGAGCAGTACTTC	CAWRQGRLGEQYF
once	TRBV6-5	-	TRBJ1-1	TGTGCCAGCAATTCAGGGTTCTACACTGAAGCTTTCTTT	CASNSGFYTEAFF
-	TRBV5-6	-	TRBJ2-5	TGTGCCAGCAGCCTGATTGACAGGCGGGAGACCCAGTACTTC	CASSLIDRRETQYF
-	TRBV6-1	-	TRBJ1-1	TGTGCCAGCTCACAAAACCCCATGAACACTGAAGCTTTCTTT	CASSQNPMNTEAFF
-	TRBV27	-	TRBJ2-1	TGTGCCAGCAGTTACCCCCCGGGTCCTGGCAATGAGCAGTTCTTC	CASSYPPGPGNEQFF
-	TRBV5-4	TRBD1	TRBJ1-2	TGTGCCAGCAGCTTGGCGCGGACAGGGGTTGAGGGCTACACCTTC	CASSLARTGVEGYTF
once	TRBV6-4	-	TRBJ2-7	TGTGCCAGCAGTGGGGTCCCCCTCACAGGGAGCTCCTACGAGCAGTACTTC	CASSGVPLTGSSYEQYF
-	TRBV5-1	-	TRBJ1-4	TGCGCCAGCAGCCCGACAGGCTCAAATGAAAAACTGTTTTTT	CASSPTGSNEKLFF
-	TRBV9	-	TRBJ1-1	TGTGCCAGCAGCGTAGCCCCGGCGGCGGGGACTGAAGCTTTCTTT	CASSVAPAAGTEAFF
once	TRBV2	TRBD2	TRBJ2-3	TGTGCCAGCTGGTCCAATGCGGGAGGCACAGATACGCAGTATTTT	CASWSNAGGTDTQYF
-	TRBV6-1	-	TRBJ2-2	TGTGCCAGCAGAACACCGACTGTAAACACCGGGGAGCTGTTTTTT	CASRTPTVNTGELFF
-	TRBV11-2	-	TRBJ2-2	TGTGCCAGCAGCCCCTGGGGCAGAACGAACACCGGGGAGCTGTTTTTT	CASSPWGRTNTGELFF
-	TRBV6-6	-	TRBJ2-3	TGTGCCAGCAGGGCCAGACAGGGCACAGATACGCAGTATTTT	CASRARQGTDTQYF
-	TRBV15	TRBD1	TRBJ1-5	TGTGCCACCAGCAGAGGGGGGACAGGACTAGGGGCCCAGCATTTT	CATSRGGTGLGAQHF
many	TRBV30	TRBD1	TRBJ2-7	TGTGCCTGGACAGGGGGCTACGAGCAGTACTTC	CAWTGGYEQYF
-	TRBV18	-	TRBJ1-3	TGTGCCAGCTCACCAACAGGGAAGAGCTCTGGAAACACCATATATTTT	CASSPTGKSSGNTIYF
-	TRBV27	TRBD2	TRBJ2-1	TGTGCCAGCAGTGCCACTAGCGGGGGGTACAATGAGCAGTTCTTC	CASSATSGGYNEQFF
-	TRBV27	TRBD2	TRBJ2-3	TGTGCCAGCAGTTTTGTGGGCGGGGGGCGCACAGATACGCAGTATTTT	CASSFVGGGRTDTQYF
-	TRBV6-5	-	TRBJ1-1	TGTGCCAGCAGATTGGTAGGGGACACTGAAGCTTTCTTT	CASRLVGDTEAFF
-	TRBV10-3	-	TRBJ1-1	TGTGCCATCATTCCGGACAGACAGAACACTGAAGCTTTCTTT	CAIIPDRQNTEAFF
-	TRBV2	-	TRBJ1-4	TGTGCCAGCAGGGCTGACAGGAATGAAAAACTGTTTTTT	CASRADRNEKLFF
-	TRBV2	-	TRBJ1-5	TGTGCCAGCAACCGGGTACGGGGGACGGGGGTTCAGCCCCAGCATTTT	CASNRVRGTGVQPQHF
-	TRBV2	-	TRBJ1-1	TGTGCCAGCAGTGAAGGGGGCAGCTATGAAGCTTTCTTT	CASSEGGSYEAFF
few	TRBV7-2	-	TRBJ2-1	TGTGCCAGCAGGATTGACAGCTCATACAATGAGCAGTTCTTC	CASRIDSSYNEQFF
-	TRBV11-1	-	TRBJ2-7	TGTGCCAGCAGCCTGGGTGACAGGTGGTACGAGCAGTACTTC	CASSLGDRWYEQYF
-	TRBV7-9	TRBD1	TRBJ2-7	TGTGCCAGCACCAATGAGGGCAGGGGGAACTACGAGCAGTACTTC	CASTNEGRGNYEQYF
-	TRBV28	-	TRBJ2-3	TGTGCCAGCAGTACTGTGGTCACAGATACGCAGTATTTT	CASSTVVTDTQYF
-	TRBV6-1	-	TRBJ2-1	TGTGCCAGCAGTCCCCCGGCGGGTGAGCAGTTCTTC	CASSPPAGEQFF
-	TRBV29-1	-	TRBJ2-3	TGCAGCGTTGGTGAGGAGATCACAGATACGCAGTATTTT	CSVGEEITDTQYF
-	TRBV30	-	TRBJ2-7	TGTGCCTGGAGTGTACGATCAGGCCCCGAGCAGTACTTC	CAWSVRSGPEQYF
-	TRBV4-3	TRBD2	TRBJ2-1	TGCGCCAGCAGCCAAGATGGACTAGCGGGAGTCAATGAGCAGTTCTTC	CASSQDGLAGVNEQFF